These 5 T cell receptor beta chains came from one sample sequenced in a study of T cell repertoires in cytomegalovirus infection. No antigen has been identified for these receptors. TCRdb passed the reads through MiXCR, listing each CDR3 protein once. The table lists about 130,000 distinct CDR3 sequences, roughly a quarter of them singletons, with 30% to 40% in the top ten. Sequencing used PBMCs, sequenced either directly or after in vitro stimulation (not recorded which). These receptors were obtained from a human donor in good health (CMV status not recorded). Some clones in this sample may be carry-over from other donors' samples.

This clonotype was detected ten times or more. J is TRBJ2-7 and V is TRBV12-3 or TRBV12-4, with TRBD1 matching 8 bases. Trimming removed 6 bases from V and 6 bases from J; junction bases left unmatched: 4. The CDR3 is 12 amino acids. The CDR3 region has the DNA TGTGCCAGCAGCGGGACAGGACCCGAGCAGTACTTC. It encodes CASSGTGPEQYF.

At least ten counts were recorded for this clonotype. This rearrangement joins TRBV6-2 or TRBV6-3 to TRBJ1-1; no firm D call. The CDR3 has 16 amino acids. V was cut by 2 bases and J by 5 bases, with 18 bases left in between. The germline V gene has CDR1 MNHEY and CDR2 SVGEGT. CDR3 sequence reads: CASSYPKSHKLTEAFF. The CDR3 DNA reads TGTGCCAGCAGTTACCCGAAAAGCCACAAACTGACTGAAGCTTTCTTT.

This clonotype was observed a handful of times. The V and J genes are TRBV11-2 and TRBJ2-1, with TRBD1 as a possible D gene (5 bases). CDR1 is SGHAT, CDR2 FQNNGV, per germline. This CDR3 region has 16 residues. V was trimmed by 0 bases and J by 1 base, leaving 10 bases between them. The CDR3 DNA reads TGTGCCAGCAGCTTAGACCCAGGGTCATCCTACAATGAGCAGTTCTTC. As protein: CASSLDPGSSYNEQFF.

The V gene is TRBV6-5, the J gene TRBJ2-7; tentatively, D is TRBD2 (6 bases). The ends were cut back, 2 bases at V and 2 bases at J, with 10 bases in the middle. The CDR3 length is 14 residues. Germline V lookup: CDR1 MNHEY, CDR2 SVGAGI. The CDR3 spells CASSYTGAPYEQYV. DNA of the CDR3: TGTGCCAGCAGTTACACGGGAGCCCCCTACGAGCAGTACGTC.

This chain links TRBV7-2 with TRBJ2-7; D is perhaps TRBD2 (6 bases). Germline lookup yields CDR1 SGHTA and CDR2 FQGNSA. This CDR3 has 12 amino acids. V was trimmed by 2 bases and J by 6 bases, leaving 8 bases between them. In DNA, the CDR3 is TGTGCCAGCAGCTTACGCGGGACCGAGCAGTACTTC. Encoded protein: CASSLRGTEQYF.